The 25 T cell receptor beta chains listed next were all sequenced from one sample in a study of blood T cell repertoires in COVID-19. Sequenced by immunoSEQ multiplex PCR; TCRdb stores in-frame clones only, minus some. The sample lists hundreds of thousands of clones; 82% were seen once. The sample comprised peripheral blood. The origin of the receptors is a woman aged 70 to 79 with acute or convalescent COVID-19.

This chain uses TRBV19 with TRBJ1-6; TRBD1 might be the D (5 bases). Germline V gene data show CDR1 as LNHDA and CDR2 as SQIVND (reference sequence). This CDR3 is 17 amino acids long. Trimming took 3 bases from V and 0 from J, leaving 12 bases between them. The CDR3 spells CASSITGSSSYNSPLHF. In DNA form, the CDR3 reads TGTGCCAGTAGTATTACAGGATCTAGCTCCTATAATTCACCCCTCCACTTT. Full variable domain (outside the CDR3, taken from reference TRBV19 and TRBJ1-6): DGGITQSPKYLFRKEGQNVTLSCEQNLNHDAMYWYRQDPGQGLRLIYYSQIVNDFQKGDIAEGYSVSREKKESFPLTVTSAQKNPTAFYLCASSITGSSSYNSPLHFGNGTRLTVT.

This chain links TRBV5-1 with TRBJ2-2; 7 bases line up with TRBD1. Trimming removed 4 bases from V and 2 bases from J; junction bases left unmatched: 5. The CDR3 contains 15 residues. Per germline, CDR1 SGHRS and CDR2 YFSETQ. Written as DNA, the CDR3 is TGCGCCAGCAGCCTTGGACAGGTTAACACCGGGGAGCTGTTTTTT. It translates to CASSLGQVNTGELFF.

The V and J genes are TRBV19 and TRBJ1-4, with 7 bases that match TRBD1. CDR3 length: 13 residues. The trim removed 9 bases at V and 10 bases at J, leaving 11 bases unmatched. Germline CDR1 and CDR2: LNHDA and SQIVND (reference sequence). CDR3 nucleotide sequence: TGTGCCAGCCTCAGGGGGGTTGACGGAAAACTGTTTTTT. The encoded protein is CASLRGVDGKLFF.

V and J are TRBV28 and TRBJ2-7; D is perhaps TRBD1 (6 bases). This CDR3 region has 12 residues. Germline lookup yields CDR1 MDHEN and CDR2 SYDVKM. V lost 4 bases, J lost 6 bases, and 10 bases lay in between. The CDR3 loop is CASSSQGPEQYF. The DNA of the CDR3 is TGTGCCAGCAGTTCTCAGGGGCCCGAGCAGTACTTC.

V and J are TRBV6-2 or TRBV6-3 and TRBJ1-3; TRBD1 might be the D (6 bases). The V gene's germline CDR1 is MNHEY and CDR2 SVGEGT. Trimming stripped 5 bases from V and 0 bases from J, with 11 bases between. The CDR3 totals 15 residues. CDR3: CASSDRGHSGNTIYF. The CDR3 coding sequence is TGTGCCAGCAGTGACCGGGGACACTCTGGAAACACCATATATTTT.

The rearrangement links TRBV6-6 to TRBJ1-6, with 7 bases matching TRBD1. The germline gives CDR1 MNHNY, CDR2 SVGAGI (reference sequence). Trimming took 8 bases from V and 9 from J; bases not matched to a gene: 4. The CDR3 is 12 residues long. The chain's CDR3 is CASGQVSSPLHF. CDR3 in DNA: TGTGCCAGCGGACAGGTATCTTCACCCCTCCACTTT.

The genes are TRBV7-8 and TRBJ1-3; no firm D call. V was shortened by 2 bases and J by 0 bases, with 5 bases between the two germline ends. This CDR3 has 14 amino acids. Germline values: CDR1 SGHVS, CDR2 FQNEAQ. The CDR3 region is CASSLLDSGNTIYF. The DNA for the CDR3 is TGTGCCAGCAGCTTACTAGACTCTGGAAACACCATATATTTT.

This clone was seen just once. The chain uses TRBV28 and TRBJ2-3; 8 bases agree with TRBD1. The V gene end was trimmed by 5 bases and the J gene end by 7 bases; junction bases not matched to a gene: 14. This CDR3 is built from 16 residues. The germline CDR1 and CDR2 sequences are MDHEN and SYDVKM. The CDR3 protein is CASSTQQGEQTYTQYF. CDR3 DNA: TGTGCCAGCAGTACGCAACAGGGGGAACAGACGTATACGCAGTATTTT.

V is TRBV28 and J is TRBJ2-3; 8 bases map to TRBD2. This CDR3 is built from 17 residues. Trimming took 1 base from V and 5 from J; bases not matched to a gene: 11. Germline CDR1 and CDR2: MDHEN and SYDVKM. The CDR3 DNA reads as TGTGCCAGCAGTTTATACAAGCGGGGGTCGTCTGGAGATACGCAGTATTTT. Translation gives CASSLYKRGSSGDTQYF.

This clone was seen more than once but under ten times. J is TRBJ2-5 and V is TRBV7-2; 8 positions match TRBD2. V was pared by 3 bases and J by 4 bases, with 7 bases of the junction left unmatched. Germline V gene sequence: CDR1 SGHTA, CDR2 FQGNSA. The length of the CDR3 is 15 residues. The CDR3 bases are TGTGCCAGCAGCTTTATCGGGGGGGGCCGAGAGACCCAGTACTTC. Its protein product is CASSFIGGGRETQYF.

The chain uses TRBV10-2 and TRBJ2-7; D call uncertain. Trimming left V 6 bases short and J 4 bases short, with 10 bases between. The CDR3 consists of 12 residues. In germline, CDR1 is WSHSY, CDR2 SAAADI. The CDR3 protein is CASRADWYEQYF. The CDR3 bases are TGCGCCAGCAGGGCCGACTGGTACGAGCAGTACTTC.

The chain is built from TRBV7-2 and TRBJ1-5, with D perhaps matching TRBD1 (5 bases). This CDR3 is 13 amino acids long. Trimming took 1 base from V and 8 from J, leaving 9 bases between them. CDR1 is SGHTA and CDR2 is FQGNSA in the germline V gene. In DNA, the CDR3 is TGTGCCAGCAGCTTAGGTGCCAGGGAGCCCCAGCATTTT. This encodes CASSLGAREPQHF.

This clone was seen once. The chain links TRBV10-3 to TRBJ1-4, with 7 bases fitting TRBD1. The CDR3 covers 14 residues. Germline CDR1 ENHRY, CDR2 SYGVKD. The V gene end was trimmed by 6 bases and the J gene end by 6 bases; junction bases not matched to a gene: 7. The CDR3 bases are TGTGCCATCAGAAAGGACAGGAAGGATGAAAAACTGTTTTTT. It encodes CAIRKDRKDEKLFF.

This clone was seen just once. The rearrangement joins TRBV9 to TRBJ1-5; D possibly corresponds to TRBD1 (5 bases). Germline V gives CDR1 SGDLS, CDR2 YYNGEE. V was trimmed by 4 bases and J by 4 bases, leaving 15 bases between them. This CDR3 comprises 15 residues. The CDR3 bases are TGTGCCAGCAGCTCCCAGACAGTGAGTAATCAGCCCCAGCATTTT. It specifies CASSSQTVSNQPQHF.

Written as DNA, the CDR3 is TGCGCCAGCAGCCAAGATCGCGGGAACGGCGAGCAGTACTTC. This encodes CASSQDRGNGEQYF. The genes are TRBV4-1 and TRBJ2-7, with D possibly being TRBD2 (6 bases). The CDR3 extends over 14 amino acids. Germline V CDR1 and CDR2: MGHRA, YSYEKL. The V and J ends lost 0 bases and 6 bases respectively, with 12 bases between them.

This rearrangement joins TRBV28 to TRBJ1-2; no clear D. The length of the CDR3 is 12 residues. Germline CDR1 MDHEN, CDR2 SYDVKM. With 7 bases removed from V and 5 bases from J, the gap between germline ends came to 11 bases. For the CDR3, the DNA is TGTGCCAGCACTACGTCGGGGTATGGCTACACCTTC. As protein: CASTTSGYGYTF.

The V call is TRBV5-8, the J call TRBJ2-4; maybe TRBD1 (5 bases). Germline CDR1 and CDR2: SGHTS and YDEGEE. The V end was cut by 4 bases, the J end by 11 bases, with 22 bases between. The CDR3 runs to 15 residues. CDR3 region: CASSPLGRTRIFQYF. The CDR3 region has the DNA TGTGCCAGCAGCCCCCTAGGCAGGACAAGGATTTTTCAGTACTTC.

This clone was seen a handful of times. V and J are TRBV18 and TRBJ1-2; no firm D call. CDR1 KGHSH and CDR2 LQKENI come from the germline V gene. With 3 bases removed from V and 5 bases from J, the gap between germline ends came to 7 bases. The CDR3 is 12 amino acids. CDR3 sequence: CASSPGEYGYTF. In DNA form, the CDR3 reads TGTGCCAGCTCACCCGGTGAGTATGGCTACACCTTC.

The chain employs TRBV19 and TRBJ1-3; no clear D gene. V lost 2 bases to trimming and J lost 10 bases, with 9 bases between them. Germline loops: CDR1 LNHDA, CDR2 SQIVND (reference sequence). This CDR3 contains 12 residues. In DNA form, the CDR3 reads TGTGCCAGTAGTATACAGGAACGGACCATATATTTT. This encodes CASSIQERTIYF. The full variable domain, completed using reference TRBV19 and TRBJ1-3, is DGGITQSPKYLFRKEGQNVTLSCEQNLNHDAMYWYRQDPGQGLRLIYYSQIVNDFQKGDIAEGYSVSREKKESFPLTVTSAQKNPTAFYLCASSIQERTIYFGEGSWLTVV.

This rearrangement joins TRBV2 to TRBJ1-2, with TRBD1 matching 8 bases. Germline V gives CDR1 SNHLY, CDR2 FYNNEI. V shed 4 bases and J 2 bases; nucleotides not matched to a gene: 3. This CDR3 spans 14 amino acids. The CDR3 sequence is CASSGQGLNYGYTF. CDR3 bases: TGTGCCAGCAGTGGACAGGGGCTCAACTATGGCTACACCTTC. Complete variable domain (other parts from reference TRBV2 and TRBJ1-2): EPEVTQTPSHQVTQMGQEVILRCVPISNHLYFYWYRQILGQKVEFLVSFYNNEISEKSEIFDDQFSVERPDGSNFTLKIRSTKLEDSAMYFCASSGQGLNYGYTFGSGTRLTVV.

The V call is TRBV2, the J call TRBJ1-5, with D maybe TRBD1 (6 bases). This CDR3 is built from 14 residues. The V and J ends lost 6 bases and 4 bases respectively, with 13 bases between them. Per the germline V gene, CDR1 is SNHLY and CDR2 is FYNNEI. The CDR3 loop is CASRQGQTNQPQHF. The CDR3 DNA reads TGTGCCAGCAGGCAGGGACAAACGAATCAGCCCCAGCATTTT.

The V and J genes are TRBV5-1 and TRBJ1-5; TRBD1 matches at 7 bases. This CDR3 has 16 residues. V trimming: 4 bases; J trimming: 5 bases; junction bases outside the gene matches: 12. The germline V gene has CDR1 SGHRS and CDR2 YFSETQ. The CDR3: CASSRQGPDGDQPQHF. The CDR3 DNA sequence: TGCGCCAGCAGCCGACAGGGACCGGACGGCGATCAGCCCCAGCATTTT.

The V call is TRBV4-3, the J call TRBJ1-4; D is undetermined. The CDR3 totals 14 residues. Trimming removed 0 bases from V and 7 bases from J, with 9 bases in between. CDR1 and CDR2 (germline): LGHNA, YSLEER. CDR3 region: CASSQDFGVEKLFF. In DNA, the CDR3 is TGCGCCAGCAGCCAAGATTTCGGGGTTGAAAAACTGTTTTTT.

The sample holds one count of this clone. The V and J genes are TRBV6-6 and TRBJ1-1, with 7 bases that match TRBD1. The length of the CDR3 is 13 residues. Germline V gene data show CDR1 as MNHNY and CDR2 as SVGAGI (reference sequence). V lost 9 bases, J lost 5 bases, and 9 bases stayed unmatched. In DNA, the CDR3 is TGTGCCAGTGGACAGGCACAAGGAACTGAAGCTTTCTTT. It specifies CASGQAQGTEAFF.

The rearrangement links TRBV28 to TRBJ1-4; tentatively, D is TRBD1 (5 bases). V lost 6 bases to trimming and J lost 5 bases, with 22 bases between them. The CDR3 runs 17 residues. CDR1 MDHEN and CDR2 SYDVKM come from the germline V gene. CDR3 region: CASRKMGLINWNEKLFF. DNA for the CDR3: TGTGCCAGCAGAAAAATGGGACTGATAAATTGGAATGAAAAACTGTTTTTT.